These 17 T cell receptor beta chains share one sample of origin, sequenced in a study of cytomegalovirus exposure and HLA in healthy donors. Primers included in the PCR were 60 Vbeta and 13 Jbeta primers. Sequencing used immunoSEQ multiplex PCR; TCRdb keeps in-frame clones, though not all of them. Of 80,000 or so clones in the sample, approximately 61% are singletons; the top ten hold less than 8%. Sequenced material: PBMCs. Receptor source: a woman aged 45-59 years in good health and CMV-seropositive.

The chain employs TRBV7-9 and TRBJ1-5; 7 nucleotides align to TRBD1. The CDR3 sequence is 13 residues long. V was pared by 4 bases and J by 6 bases, with 3 bases of the junction left unmatched. Germline V gene lookup returns CDR1 SEHNR and CDR2 FQNEAQ (reference sequence). CDR3 region: CASSYRTGQPQHF. In nucleotides, the CDR3 is TGTGCCAGCAGCTACAGGACAGGTCAGCCCCAGCATTTT.

This rearrangement joins TRBV5-6 to TRBJ1-1, with no clear D. The CDR3 is made up of 12 amino acids. Trimming left V 2 bases short and J 3 bases short, with 5 bases between. Germline assignment: CDR1 SGHDT and CDR2 YYEEEE. The CDR3 sequence: CASSLLDTEAFF. The CDR3, as DNA: TGTGCCAGCAGCTTACTGGACACTGAAGCTTTCTTT.

This clone has more than one count but fewer than ten. The rearrangement links TRBV2 to TRBJ2-2, with 7 bases aligning to TRBD2. The J segment lost 4 bases and the V segment lost 4 bases, leaving 6 bases of the junction unmatched. Germline CDR1 is SNHLY and CDR2 is FYNNEI. The CDR3 has 15 residues. CDR3 in DNA: TGTGCCAGCAGTGTGGGCGGGGGAGGCACCGGGGAGCTGTTTTTT. Its protein product is CASSVGGGGTGELFF.

This clone turned up a few times. V and J are TRBV9 and TRBJ1-4; 10 nucleotides line up with TRBD1. This CDR3 contains 19 residues. The germline gives CDR1 SGDLS, CDR2 YYNGEE. V shed 4 bases and J 6 bases; nucleotides not matched to a gene: 18. The CDR3 sequence is CASSHRDRGFLGNDEKLFF. The CDR3 nucleotides read TGTGCCAGCAGCCACCGGGACAGGGGTTTTTTGGGAAATGATGAAAAACTGTTTTTT.

The V gene is TRBV30, the J gene TRBJ2-3; possible D gene TRBD2, 5 bases. This CDR3 is built from 11 residues. V lost 3 bases and J lost 4, with 5 bases in between. Looked up from germline, CDR1 is GTSNPN and CDR2 is SVGIG (reference sequence). The CDR3 loop is CAWRRADTQYF. In nucleotides, the CDR3 is TGTGCCTGGAGGAGGGCAGATACGCAGTATTTT.

The V and J genes are TRBV5-1 and TRBJ2-3, with 9 bases fitting TRBD2. CDR3 length equals 16 residues. With V trimmed by 2 bases and J by 2 bases, 6 bases remained unmatched. Germline V gene lookup returns CDR1 SGHRS and CDR2 YFSETQ. The CDR3 region is CASSLVSGGSTDTQYF. CDR3 nucleotide sequence: TGCGCCAGCAGCTTAGTTAGCGGGGGCTCCACAGATACGCAGTATTTT.

This chain uses TRBV7-8 with TRBJ2-1, with 11 positions matching TRBD1. CDR1 and CDR2 (germline): SGHVS, FQNEAQ. This CDR3 spans 16 amino acids. V lost 4 bases and J lost 3; bases outside the gene matches: 5. The CDR3, as DNA: TGTGCCAGCAGCTCTGGACAGGGGGCCCTCTACAATGAGCAGTTCTTC. It encodes CASSSGQGALYNEQFF. Complete variable domain (other parts from reference TRBV7-8 and TRBJ2-1): GAGVSQSPRYKVAKRGQDVALRCDPISGHVSLFWYQQALGQGPEFLTYFQNEAQLDKSGLPSDRFFAERPEGSVSTLKIQRTQQEDSAVYLCASSSGQGALYNEQFFGPGTRLTVL.

The V and J genes are TRBV10-3 and TRBJ2-3; 7 bases map to TRBD2. V dropped 10 bases and J dropped 4; count of bases not matched to a gene: 11. Per germline, CDR1 ENHRY and CDR2 SYGVKD. This CDR3 spans 14 amino acids. Written as DNA, the CDR3 is TGTGCCACTGAAATAGGGGCGGGGGCAGATACGCAGTATTTT. Translated: CATEIGAGADTQYF.

This clone was seen only a few times. The V and J genes are TRBV6-1 and TRBJ1-1, with no clear D. V lost 6 bases, J lost 1 base, and 15 bases lay in between. This CDR3 comprises 15 residues. Per the germline V gene, CDR1 is MNHNS and CDR2 is SASEGT. As DNA, the CDR3 is TGTGCCAGCAGGATCGGCTGGGCAGCGAACACTGAAGCTTTCTTT. It is translated as CASRIGWAANTEAFF.

The V call is TRBV27, the J call TRBJ2-5; weak D call: TRBD2 (6 bases). This CDR3 comprises 16 residues. Trimming shortened V by 2 bases and J by 5 bases, and 18 bases separated the two germline ends. Germline CDR1 is MNHEY and CDR2 is SMNVEV (reference sequence). CDR3: CASSLRASDRRETQYF. The CDR3 nucleotides are TGTGCCAGCAGTTTAAGGGCTAGCGACCGGCGTGAGACCCAGTACTTC.

This clone was seen a handful of times. This sequence joins TRBV2 and TRBJ2-1; D might be TRBD1 (6 bases). This CDR3 has 14 residues. Trimming cost V 8 bases and J 2 bases, with 13 bases left between them. Germline assignment: CDR1 SNHLY and CDR2 FYNNEI. As DNA, the CDR3 is TGTGCCAGCCTACCCCGGGACACCTACAATGAGCAGTTCTTC. This encodes CASLPRDTYNEQFF.

This clone was picked up a small number of times. The J gene is TRBJ1-2, the V gene TRBV7-2; TRBD1 agrees at 7 bases. The CDR3 runs 16 residues. CDR1 is SGHTA, CDR2 FQGNSA, per germline. V lost 7 bases and J lost 5; bases outside the gene matches: 16. CDR3 residues: CASKARGEPVGYGYTF. CDR3 DNA sequence: TGTGCCAGCAAAGCCAGGGGGGAACCCGTCGGGTATGGCTACACCTTC.

The rearrangement joins TRBV7-2 to TRBJ2-5; 11 bases fit TRBD2. The J call may be mistaken, given a closer DNA end match to TRBJ2-7. Germline V lookup: CDR1 SGHTA, CDR2 FQGNSA. This CDR3 region has 15 residues. CDR3 sequence (DNA): TGTGCCAGCAGCATTTTTAGCGGGGGGGGCTACGAGCAGTACTTC. The encoded protein is CASSIFSGGGYEQYF.

The chain couples TRBV27 to TRBJ2-1; weak D call: TRBD2 (6 bases). V shed 2 bases and J shed 7 bases, with 12 bases lying between them. Germline assignment: CDR1 MNHEY and CDR2 SMNVEV (reference sequence). The CDR3 spans 14 residues. CDR3 sequence: CASSLLTRVNEQFF. The CDR3 DNA is TGTGCCAGCAGTTTACTGACTAGAGTTAATGAGCAGTTCTTC.

This clone was detected only once. The CDR3: CSVGTSGAFTDTQYF. DNA of the CDR3: TGCAGCGTTGGGACTAGCGGGGCCTTCACAGATACGCAGTATTTT. The V gene is TRBV29-1, the J gene TRBJ2-3; 12 positions agree with TRBD2. With V trimmed by 4 bases and J by 2 bases, 4 bases remained unmatched. This CDR3 is 15 amino acids long. CDR1 and CDR2 (germline): SQVTM, ANQGSEA.

This chain joins TRBV6-1 and TRBJ1-4; D gene uncertain. CDR1 is MNHNS and CDR2 is SASEGT in the germline V gene. Trimming removed 2 bases at V and 11 bases at J, with 6 bases between. This CDR3 contains 11 residues. In DNA, the CDR3 is TGTGCCAGCAGTGAATTTGAGAAACTGTTTTTT. Protein product: CASSEFEKLFF.

This clone was recorded a few times. This chain connects TRBV11-2 to TRBJ1-5, with D uncertain. Trimming took 4 bases from V and 2 from J, leaving 12 bases between them. The germline gives CDR1 SGHAT, CDR2 FQNNGV. This CDR3 contains 15 residues. The chain's CDR3 is CASSSGLYGNQPQHF. CDR3 nucleotide sequence: TGTGCCAGCAGCTCGGGTTTATATGGCAATCAGCCCCAGCATTTT.